The entry that follows covers one TCR beta chain sequence. This clonotype came up many times. The antigen it recognizes is unknown. It has no much larger one-base neighbor in the sample; base qualities were not kept. The library was prepared using PCR. The instrument given in TCRdb is Illumina HiSeq 2500. To normalize quantification of the TCRbeta repertoire, the TCR libraries were built with molecular barcoding that relied on unique molecular identifiers. In TCRdb, the public reads were trimmed at Q25 with fastp and aligned with MiXCR, with productive beta chains retained. Every entry covers one CDR3 protein and lists the most common genes and DNA from its rows. The sample profile shows about 590,000 distinct CDR3 sequences; 13% of them were found once. In total, the top ten clones hold 2.2% of the sample. The treatment or condition label on this specimen signifies: allogeneic hematopoietic cell transplantation with graft depleted of TCRalphabeta T cells and CD19 B cells. The children who served as transplant recipients had been given grafts of TCRalphabeta/CD19-depleted allogeneic hematopoietic cells.

The sample is drawn from a study of T-cell reconstitution after alpha-beta-depleted transplantation in children (dated by TCRdb to about 2016). In the study overall: The study quantitatively tracked T-cell immune reconstitution after TCRalphabeta/CD19-depleted allogeneic hematopoietic cell transplantation in children using TCR repertoire profiling.

Points the paper makes about the study in general: The frequencies of hyperexpanded clones fell over the following months, and after one year, T-cell counts and TCRbeta diversity were mostly attributed to newly produced T cells. The apparently early alphabetaT-cell count recovery about two months after transplant was reportedly dependent on only several hundred rapidly expanded clones derived from non-depleted graft cells. In some patients, the high TCRbeta diversity seen at day 60 was put down to recipient T cells and intrathymic progenitors that had survived conditioning.

The sequence was collected from a male patient aged 10-17 years who had a stem cell transplant for acute myeloid leukemia, so the T cells may come from the graft donor. The material sequenced was PBMCs, mostly from graft donor cells, taken 360 days after TCRalphabeta/CD19-depleted stem cell transplant.

At the DNA level, the sequence is TGCGCCAGCAGCCCGTTACACAATGAGCAGTTCTTC. Translated, it reads CASSPLHNEQFF. The rearranged chain carries TRBV5-1 and TRBJ2-1, with no reliable assignment of the D segment. CDR1 and CDR2, per the germline V gene, are SGHRS and YFSETQ. The junction carries 7 bases between V and J, which are trimmed by 4 bases and 5 bases respectively. The CDR3 goes from the cysteine to the phenylalanine over 12 residues. Here the CDR3 DNA is all that survives: 36 bases in frame from base 1.